The clone carrying this T cell receptor (beta chain) turned up a few times. The data stem from a study of blood T cell repertoires in COVID-19. Overall study: The origin of the acute and convalescent COVID-19 samples was the United States, Italy and Spain. Nucleic acid was either cDNA or gDNA, and it came from T cells, B-cell-depleted T cells, or PBMCs.

Authors' methods: For nucleated cells, counts were estimated from reference gene primer amplification. Generated by immunoSEQ multiplex PCR, the TCRdb table keeps only in-frame clones and is missing some. V, J and clone size derive from that table, while D and trimming were established from the DNA sequence. The table includes about 270,000 clones, more than 75% detected once. CDR1 SGHDN and CDR2 FVKESK come from the germline V gene. The CDR3 spans 15 residues. Trimming stripped 4 bases from V and 5 bases from J, with 18 bases between. The origin of this receptor is a man in his forties or fifties with active or convalescent COVID-19. Sequencing was carried out using peripheral blood. The chain has TRBV14 and TRBJ2-7; D is perhaps TRBD2 (6 bases). Written as DNA, the CDR3 is TGTGCCAGCAGCCCCCCGGGAGCAGGATTCAACGAGCAGTACTTC. Protein: CASSPPGAGFNEQYF. The complete variable domain, with remaining parts taken from reference TRBV14 and TRBJ2-7, reads EAGVTQFPSHSVIEKGQTVTLRCDPISGHDNLYWYRRVMGKEIKFLLHFVKESKQDESGMPNNRFLAERTGGTYSTLKVQPAELEDSGVYFCASSPPGAGFNEQYFGPGTRLTVT.